The source of this T cell receptor (beta chain) is a study of cytomegalovirus exposure and HLA in healthy donors. Though probably carrying unrecorded immune exposures, donors were nominally healthy at sampling. Primers for the PCR totalled 60 Vbeta and 13 Jbeta. Assay used: immunoSEQ multiplex PCR; TCRdb lists only in-frame clones, some missing. The sample lists about 250,000 clones; around 80% were seen once. Regarding the study as a whole: Certain sequence variants were highly shared and formed a cluster, and this cluster was likely a sequencing artifact. HLA alleles showed associations with 15,000 to 20,000 TCR beta sequences in a later analysis, at a 0.05 false discovery rate.

Looked up from germline, CDR1 is MNHNY and CDR2 is SVGAGI (reference sequence). The germline V and J ends were trimmed by 4 bases and 5 bases, with 18 bases remaining between them. The CDR3 has 15 amino acids. Concerning this clone itself: The antigen remains undetermined.

Material: PBMCs. This rearrangement joins TRBV6-6 to TRBJ2-7; a weak D match, TRBD2 (5 bases). The sequence came from a boy aged 10-17 years in good health and CMV-seronegative. In DNA form, the CDR3 reads TGTGCCAGCAGTTCCACCGTCGGGGTTTACCACGAGCAGTACTTC. It specifies CASSSTVGVYHEQYF.